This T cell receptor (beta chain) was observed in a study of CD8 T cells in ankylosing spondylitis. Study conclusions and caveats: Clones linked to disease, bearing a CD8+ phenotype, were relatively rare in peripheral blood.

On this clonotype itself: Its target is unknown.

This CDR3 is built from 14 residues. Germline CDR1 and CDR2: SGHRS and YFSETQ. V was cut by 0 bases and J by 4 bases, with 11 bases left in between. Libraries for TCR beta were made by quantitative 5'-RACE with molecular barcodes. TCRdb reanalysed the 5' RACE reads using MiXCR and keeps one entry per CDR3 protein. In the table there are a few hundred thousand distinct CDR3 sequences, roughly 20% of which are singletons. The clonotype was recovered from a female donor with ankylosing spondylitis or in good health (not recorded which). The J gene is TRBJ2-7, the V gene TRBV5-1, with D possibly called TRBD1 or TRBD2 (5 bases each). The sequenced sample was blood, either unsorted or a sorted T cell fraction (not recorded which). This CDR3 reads CASSLAVRGYEQYF. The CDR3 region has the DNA TGCGCCAGCAGCTTGGCGGTGAGGGGTTACGAGCAGTACTTC.